This T cell receptor beta chain was sequenced during a study of blood T cell repertoires in COVID-19. Germline V gene data show CDR1 as SGHTA and CDR2 as FQGNSA. V was pared by 1 base and J by 2 bases, with 6 bases of the junction left unmatched. The CDR3 has 16 amino acids. With respect to this clone: Other DNA sequences in the sample encode the same CDR3.

Some clones are missing from TCRdb's copy, which holds only in-frame ones; the method was immunoSEQ multiplex PCR. This table holds some 99,000 clones, over 80% found once. J is TRBJ2-3 and V is TRBV7-2; 7 nucleotides match TRBD1. The source material was peripheral blood. The clonotype comes from a human donor in a cohort sampled during active COVID-19. The CDR3 is CASSLVAGGVTDTQYF. The CDR3 DNA is TGTGCCAGCAGCTTAGTGGCAGGGGGAGTCACAGATACGCAGTATTTT.